Below, 12 T cell receptor beta chains from the same sample are listed, as sequenced in a study of CD8 T cells in ankylosing spondylitis. Study conclusions and caveats: Apparently characteristic of ankylosing spondylitis blood was a TCR beta motif (roughly eight highly homologous variants).

TCRdb reanalysed the 5' RACE reads using MiXCR and keeps one entry per CDR3 protein. The profile shows roughly 700,000 distinct CDR3 sequences, roughly 19% of them singletons. Their target antigens are unknown. Sample: blood, either unsorted or a sorted T cell fraction (not recorded which). Every receptor here comes from a male donor with ankylosing spondylitis.

V usage is TRBV6-6 and J usage is TRBJ1-1; possible D gene TRBD1, 5 bases. Germline values: CDR1 MNHNY, CDR2 SVGAGI (reference sequence). The V gene lost 3 bases and the J gene lost 9 bases, with 8 bases spanning the gap. This CDR3 has 11 residues. The CDR3 region has the DNA TGTGCCAGCAGTTATAAGGGACAAGCTTTCTTT. This translates into CASSYKGQAFF.

This clonotype was observed a few times. CDR3: CASSFRDAYEQYF. In nucleotides, the CDR3 is TGTGCCAGCAGCTTCCGGGACGCCTACGAGCAGTACTTC. The chain is built from TRBV9 and TRBJ2-7, with D perhaps given as TRBD1 or TRBD2 (5 bases each). CDR1 and CDR2 (germline): SGDLS, YYNGEE. V was shortened by 4 bases and J by 2 bases, with 10 bases between the two germline ends. This CDR3 comprises 13 residues.

This rearrangement joins TRBV4-2 to TRBJ2-1; 9 bases agree with TRBD2. The germline V gene encodes CDR1 LGHNA and CDR2 YNFKEQ. Trimming cost V 0 bases and J 2 bases; bases outside gene matches: 2. The CDR3 length is 16 residues. CDR3: CASSQEAGGTYNEQFF. The CDR3 DNA sequence: TGTGCCAGCAGCCAAGAAGCGGGGGGAACCTACAATGAGCAGTTCTTC.

This clonotype was counted a few times. This chain connects TRBV5-1 to TRBJ2-5; 7 nucleotides match TRBD1. Germline CDR1 and CDR2: SGHRS and YFSETQ. This CDR3 region has 13 residues. Trimming removed 5 bases from V and 2 bases from J; junction bases left unmatched: 3. The CDR3 sequence: CASRGTDQETQYF. CDR3 sequence (DNA): TGCGCCAGCAGGGGGACAGATCAAGAGACCCAGTACTTC.

This sequence joins TRBV19 and TRBJ1-4; TRBD1 might be the D (6 bases). With 7 bases removed from V and 6 bases from J, the gap between germline ends came to 15 bases. CDR3 length equals 14 residues. The V gene's germline CDR1 is LNHDA and CDR2 SQIVND (reference sequence). The CDR3 here is CASTDGGGHEKLFF. CDR3 coding DNA: TGTGCCAGTACCGATGGAGGGGGTCATGAAAAACTGTTTTTT.

This clonotype was counted between two and nine times. This chain connects TRBV20-1 to TRBJ2-1, with a tentative D call TRBD2 (6 bases). Germline values: CDR1 DFQATT, CDR2 SNEGSKA (reference sequence). The CDR3 length is 15 residues. The V and J ends lost 2 bases and 0 bases respectively, with 11 bases between them. The CDR3 is CSARPAGSSYNEQFF. DNA for the CDR3: TGCAGTGCTAGACCCGCCGGGAGCTCCTACAATGAGCAGTTCTTC.

There are a few counts of this clonotype. This rearrangement joins TRBV6-1 to TRBJ2-7; TRBD2 matches at 8 bases. This CDR3 is built from 14 residues. Trimming cost V 1 base and J 4 bases; bases outside gene matches: 3. Per the germline V gene, CDR1 is MNHNS and CDR2 is SASEGT. The CDR3, as DNA: TGTGCCAGCAGTGAAGTCGGGGGGGCTTACGAGCAGTACTTC. Residues: CASSEVGGAYEQYF.

This clonotype was observed a few times. The J gene is TRBJ2-1, the V gene TRBV27; 12 positions match TRBD2. J gave up 4 bases and V 0 bases, and 1 base lay outside the gene matches. The germline gives CDR1 MNHEY, CDR2 SMNVEV (reference sequence). This CDR3 has 16 amino acids. CDR3 sequence reads: CASSLSTSGRYNEQFF. The DNA of the CDR3 is TGTGCCAGCAGTTTATCTACTAGCGGGAGGTACAATGAGCAGTTCTTC.

This clonotype was observed many times. This chain links TRBV4-3 with TRBJ1-6; D may be TRBD1 (5 bases). The germline V gene has CDR1 LGHNA and CDR2 YSLEER. Trimming took off 5 bases at V and 0 bases at J, with 8 bases between the two ends. The CDR3 totals 15 residues. This CDR3 is CASSAGSSYNSPLHF. In DNA form, the CDR3 reads TGCGCCAGCAGCGCAGGGAGCTCCTATAATTCACCCCTCCACTTT.

The V call is TRBV5-1, the J call TRBJ2-2, with TRBD2 matching 11 bases. CDR1 is SGHRS and CDR2 is YFSETQ in the germline V gene. The ends lost 0 bases at V and 6 bases at J; junction bases unmatched: 1. This CDR3 region has 15 residues. CDR3: CASSLATSGAGELFF. For the CDR3, the DNA is TGCGCCAGCAGCTTGGCGACTAGCGGGGCCGGGGAGCTGTTTTTT.

This clonotype was observed at least ten times. The chain recombines TRBV7-9 with TRBJ1-1; D not certain. The CDR3 is 13 residues long. Germline V lookup: CDR1 SEHNR, CDR2 FQNEAQ (reference sequence). Trimming cost V 1 base and J 1 base, with 4 bases left between them. The CDR3 DNA sequence: TGTGCCAGCAGCTTAGTAGAGAACACTGAAGCTTTCTTT. Protein sequence: CASSLVENTEAFF.

V usage is TRBV20-1 and J usage is TRBJ2-1; perhaps TRBD2 as D (6 bases). Trimming removed 3 bases at V and 5 bases at J, with 20 bases between. In germline, CDR1 is DFQATT, CDR2 SNEGSKA (reference sequence). This CDR3 is built from 16 residues. CDR3 DNA sequence: TGCAGTGCTAGTTTTAGCGGCCTCTATATCAACAATGAGCAGTTCTTC. Residues: CSASFSGLYINNEQFF.